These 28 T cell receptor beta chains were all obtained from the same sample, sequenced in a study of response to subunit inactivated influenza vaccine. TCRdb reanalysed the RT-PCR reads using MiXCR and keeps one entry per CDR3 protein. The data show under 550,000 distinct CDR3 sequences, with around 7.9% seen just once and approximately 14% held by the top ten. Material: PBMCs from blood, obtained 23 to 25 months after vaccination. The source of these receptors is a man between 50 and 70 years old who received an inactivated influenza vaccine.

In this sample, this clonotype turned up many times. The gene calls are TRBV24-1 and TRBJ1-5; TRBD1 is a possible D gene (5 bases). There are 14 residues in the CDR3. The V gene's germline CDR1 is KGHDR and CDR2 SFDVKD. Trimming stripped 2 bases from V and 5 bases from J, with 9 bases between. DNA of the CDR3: TGTGCCACCAGTGATTCCGACAGCGATCAGCCCCAGCATTTT. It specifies CATSDSDSDQPQHF.

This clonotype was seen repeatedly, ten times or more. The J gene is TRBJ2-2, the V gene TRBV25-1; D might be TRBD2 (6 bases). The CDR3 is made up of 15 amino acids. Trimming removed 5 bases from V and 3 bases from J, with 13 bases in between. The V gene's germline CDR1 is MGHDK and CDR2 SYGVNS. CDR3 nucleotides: TGTGCCAGCAGTACCCCGGGACTGTACACCGGGGAGCTGTTTTTT. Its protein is CASSTPGLYTGELFF.

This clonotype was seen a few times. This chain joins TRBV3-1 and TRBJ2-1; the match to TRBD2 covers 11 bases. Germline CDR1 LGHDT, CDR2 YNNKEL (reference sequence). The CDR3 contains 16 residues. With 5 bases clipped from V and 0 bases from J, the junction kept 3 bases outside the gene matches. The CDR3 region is CASSRTSGHSYNEQFF. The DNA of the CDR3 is TGTGCCAGCAGCAGGACTAGCGGGCACTCCTACAATGAGCAGTTCTTC.

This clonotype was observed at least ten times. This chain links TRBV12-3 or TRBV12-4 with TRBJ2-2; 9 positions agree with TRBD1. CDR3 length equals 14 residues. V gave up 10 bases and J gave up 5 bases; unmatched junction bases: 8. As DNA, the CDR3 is TGTGCCACCAGCCGGACAGGGGTAACCGGGGAGCTGTTTTTT. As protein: CATSRTGVTGELFF.

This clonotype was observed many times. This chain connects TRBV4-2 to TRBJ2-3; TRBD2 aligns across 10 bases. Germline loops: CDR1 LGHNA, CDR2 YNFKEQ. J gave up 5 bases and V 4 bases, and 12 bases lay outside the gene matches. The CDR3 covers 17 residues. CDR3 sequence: CASSPETSGGVIDTQYF. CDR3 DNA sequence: TGTGCCAGCAGCCCTGAGACGAGCGGGGGGGTGATAGATACGCAGTATTTT.

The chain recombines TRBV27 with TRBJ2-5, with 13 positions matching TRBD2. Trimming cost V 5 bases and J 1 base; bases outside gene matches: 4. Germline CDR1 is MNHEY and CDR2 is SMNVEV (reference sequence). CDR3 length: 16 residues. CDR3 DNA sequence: TGTGCCAGCAGTCTCGGGACTAGCGGGACCCAAGAGACCCAGTACTTC. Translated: CASSLGTSGTQETQYF.

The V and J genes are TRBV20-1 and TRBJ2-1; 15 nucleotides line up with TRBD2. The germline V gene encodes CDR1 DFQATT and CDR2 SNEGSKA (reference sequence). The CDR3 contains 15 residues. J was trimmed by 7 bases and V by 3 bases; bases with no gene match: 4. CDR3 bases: TGCAGTGCTAGGCGGACTAGCGGGAGGGTTAATGAGCAGTTCTTC. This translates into CSARRTSGRVNEQFF.

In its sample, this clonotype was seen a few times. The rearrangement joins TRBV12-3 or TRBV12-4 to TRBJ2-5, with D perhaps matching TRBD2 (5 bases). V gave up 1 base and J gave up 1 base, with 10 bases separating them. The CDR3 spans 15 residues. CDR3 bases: TGTGCCAGCAGTTTAGGTGCAGCGGCCCAAGAGACCCAGTACTTC. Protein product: CASSLGAAAQETQYF.

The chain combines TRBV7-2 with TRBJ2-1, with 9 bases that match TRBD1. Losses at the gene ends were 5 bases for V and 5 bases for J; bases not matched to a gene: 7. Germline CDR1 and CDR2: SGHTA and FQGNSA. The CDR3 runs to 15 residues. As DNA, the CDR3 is TGTGCCAGCAGCAGACAGGGGGGCAATAACAATGAGCAGTTCTTC. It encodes CASSRQGGNNNEQFF.

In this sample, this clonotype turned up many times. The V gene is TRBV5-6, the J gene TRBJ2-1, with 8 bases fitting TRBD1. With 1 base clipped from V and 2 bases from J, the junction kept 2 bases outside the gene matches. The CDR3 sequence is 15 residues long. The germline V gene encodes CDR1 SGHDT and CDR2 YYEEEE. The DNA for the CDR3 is TGTGCCAGCAGCTTGCAGGGGGCCGCCTACAATGAGCAGTTCTTC. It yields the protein CASSLQGAAYNEQFF.

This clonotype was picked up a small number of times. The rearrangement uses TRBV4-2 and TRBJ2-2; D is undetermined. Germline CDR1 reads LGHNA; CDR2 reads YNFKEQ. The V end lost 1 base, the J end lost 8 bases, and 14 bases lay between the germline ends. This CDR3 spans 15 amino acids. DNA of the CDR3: TGTGCCAGCAGCCAAGTTGACAAAACCGAGGGGGAGCTGTTTTTT. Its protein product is CASSQVDKTEGELFF.

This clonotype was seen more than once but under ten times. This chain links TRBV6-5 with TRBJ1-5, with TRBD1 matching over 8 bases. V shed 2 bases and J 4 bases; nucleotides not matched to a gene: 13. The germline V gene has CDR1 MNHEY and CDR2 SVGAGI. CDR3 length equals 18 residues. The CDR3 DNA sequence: TGTGCCAGCAGTTACACACTCCTCCAGGGGGCCCCGAATCAGCCCCAGCATTTT. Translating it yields CASSYTLLQGAPNQPQHF.

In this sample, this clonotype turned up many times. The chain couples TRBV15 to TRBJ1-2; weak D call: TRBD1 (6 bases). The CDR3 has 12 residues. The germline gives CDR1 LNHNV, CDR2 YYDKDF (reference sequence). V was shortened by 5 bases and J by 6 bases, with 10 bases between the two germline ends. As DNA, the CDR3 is TGTGCCACCAGCGCTCACAGGGATGGCTACACCTTC. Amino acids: CATSAHRDGYTF.

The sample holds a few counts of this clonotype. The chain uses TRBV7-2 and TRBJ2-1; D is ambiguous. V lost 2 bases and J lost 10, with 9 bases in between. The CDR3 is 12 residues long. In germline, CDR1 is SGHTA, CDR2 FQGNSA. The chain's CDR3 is CASSLSALEQFF. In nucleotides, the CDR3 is TGTGCCAGCAGCTTATCTGCATTGGAGCAGTTCTTC.

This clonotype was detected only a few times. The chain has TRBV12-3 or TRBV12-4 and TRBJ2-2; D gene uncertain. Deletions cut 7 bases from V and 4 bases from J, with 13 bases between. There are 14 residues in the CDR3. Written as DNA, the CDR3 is TGTGCCAGCATCACCGGGCTTAGCACCGGGGAGCTGTTTTTT. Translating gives CASITGLSTGELFF.

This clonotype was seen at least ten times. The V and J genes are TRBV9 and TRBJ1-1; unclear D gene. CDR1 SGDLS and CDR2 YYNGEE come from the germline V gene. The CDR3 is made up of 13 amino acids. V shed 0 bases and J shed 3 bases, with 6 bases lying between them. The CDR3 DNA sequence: TGTGCCAGCAGCGTAGTTGCGTACACTGAAGCTTTCTTT. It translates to CASSVVAYTEAFF.

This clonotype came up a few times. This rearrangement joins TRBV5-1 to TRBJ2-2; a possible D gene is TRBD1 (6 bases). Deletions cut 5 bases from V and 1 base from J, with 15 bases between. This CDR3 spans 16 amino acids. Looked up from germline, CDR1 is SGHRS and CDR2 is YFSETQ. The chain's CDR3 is CASRHPPGQNTGELFF. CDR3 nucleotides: TGCGCCAGCAGACATCCCCCGGGACAGAACACCGGGGAGCTGTTTTTT.

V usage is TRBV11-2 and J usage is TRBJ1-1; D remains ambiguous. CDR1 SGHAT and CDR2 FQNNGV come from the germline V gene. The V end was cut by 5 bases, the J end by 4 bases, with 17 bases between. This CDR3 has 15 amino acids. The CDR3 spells CASSISLPETTEAFF. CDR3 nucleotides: TGTGCCAGCAGCATCTCCCTCCCAGAAACCACTGAAGCTTTCTTT.

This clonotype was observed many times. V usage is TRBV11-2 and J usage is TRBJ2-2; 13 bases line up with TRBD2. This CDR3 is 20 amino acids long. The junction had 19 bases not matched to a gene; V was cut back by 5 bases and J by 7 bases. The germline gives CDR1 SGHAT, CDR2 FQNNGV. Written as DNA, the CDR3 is TGTGCCAGCAGCCTCTATTCCCGGACTAGCGGGGGCTCCCGCAGCGGGGAGCTGTTTTTT. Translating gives CASSLYSRTSGGSRSGELFF.

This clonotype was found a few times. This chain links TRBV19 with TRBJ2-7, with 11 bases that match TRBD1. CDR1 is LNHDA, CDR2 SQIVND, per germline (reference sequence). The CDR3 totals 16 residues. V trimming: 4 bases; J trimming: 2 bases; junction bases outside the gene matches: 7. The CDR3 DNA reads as TGTGCCAGTAGTAGTTCTCCGGGACAGGGGGCCTACGAGCAGTACTTC. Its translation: CASSSSPGQGAYEQYF.

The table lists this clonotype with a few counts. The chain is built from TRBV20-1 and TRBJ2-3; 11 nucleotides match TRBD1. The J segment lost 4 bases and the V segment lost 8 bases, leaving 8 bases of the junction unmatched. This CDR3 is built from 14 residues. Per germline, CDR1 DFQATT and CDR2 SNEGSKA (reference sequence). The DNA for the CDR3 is TGCAGTCCCACTGGACAGGGGGCAGCAGATACGCAGTATTTT. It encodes CSPTGQGAADTQYF.

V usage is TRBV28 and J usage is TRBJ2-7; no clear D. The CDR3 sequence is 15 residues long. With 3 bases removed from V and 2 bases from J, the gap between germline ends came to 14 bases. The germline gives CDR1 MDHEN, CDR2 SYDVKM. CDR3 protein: CASSLKAGPTYEQYF. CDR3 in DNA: TGTGCCAGCAGTTTGAAGGCAGGACCTACCTACGAGCAGTACTTC.

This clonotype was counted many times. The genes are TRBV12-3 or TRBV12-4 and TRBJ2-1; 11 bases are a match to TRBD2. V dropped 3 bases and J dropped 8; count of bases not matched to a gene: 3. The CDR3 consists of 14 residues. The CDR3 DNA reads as TGTGCCAGCAGTTTGGGGACTAGCGGCGATGAGCAGTTCTTC. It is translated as CASSLGTSGDEQFF.

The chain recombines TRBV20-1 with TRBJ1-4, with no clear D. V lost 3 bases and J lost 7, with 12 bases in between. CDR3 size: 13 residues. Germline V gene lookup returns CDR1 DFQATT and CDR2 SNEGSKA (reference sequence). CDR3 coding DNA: TGCAGTGCTAGGGGTCCGGGGAGTGAAAAACTGTTTTTT. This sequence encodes CSARGPGSEKLFF.

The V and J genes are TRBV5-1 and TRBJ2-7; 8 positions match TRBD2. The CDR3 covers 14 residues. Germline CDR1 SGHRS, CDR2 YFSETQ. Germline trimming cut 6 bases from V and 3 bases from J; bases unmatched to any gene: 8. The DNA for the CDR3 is TGCGCCAGCAAAAAGGGAACTAGCGGCTACGAGCAGTACTTC. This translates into CASKKGTSGYEQYF.

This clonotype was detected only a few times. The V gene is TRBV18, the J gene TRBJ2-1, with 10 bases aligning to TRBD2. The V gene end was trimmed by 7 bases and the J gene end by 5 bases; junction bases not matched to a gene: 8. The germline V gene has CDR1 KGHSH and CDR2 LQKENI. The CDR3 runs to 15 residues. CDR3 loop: CASYKSGGANNEQFF. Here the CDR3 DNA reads TGTGCCAGCTACAAAAGCGGGGGGGCGAACAATGAGCAGTTCTTC.

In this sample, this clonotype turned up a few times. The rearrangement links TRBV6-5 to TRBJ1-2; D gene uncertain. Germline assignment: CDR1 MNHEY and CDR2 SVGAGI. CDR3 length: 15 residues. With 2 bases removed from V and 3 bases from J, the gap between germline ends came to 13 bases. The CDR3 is CASSYTPAGDYGYTF. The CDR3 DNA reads TGTGCCAGCAGTTACACCCCCGCAGGTGACTATGGCTACACCTTC.

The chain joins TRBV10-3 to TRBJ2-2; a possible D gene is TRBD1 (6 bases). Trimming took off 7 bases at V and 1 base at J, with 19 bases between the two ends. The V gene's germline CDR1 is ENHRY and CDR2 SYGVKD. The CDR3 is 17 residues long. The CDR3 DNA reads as TGTGCCATCAATCTACAGGACGACAGGAGGAACACCGGGGAGCTGTTTTTT. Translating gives CAINLQDDRRNTGELFF.